This paragraph reports one T cell receptor (beta chain). This entry is derived from a study of blood T cell repertoires in COVID-19. Before being deemed recovered, Cohort 3 donors had two negative PCRs, clearance, or symptom resolution. V gave up 11 bases and J gave up 1 base; unmatched junction bases: 4. The CDR3 length is 14 residues. The germline V gene encodes CDR1 KGHDR and CDR2 SFDVKD. Sequencing used immunoSEQ multiplex PCR; TCRdb keeps in-frame clones, though not all of them. The data show about 370,000 clones, 85% to 90% seen once. The chain recombines TRBV24-1 with TRBJ1-5; 10 bases align to TRBD1. The sequence came from a man between 18 and 29 years old who had recovered from COVID-19. Input material: PBMCs or T cells enriched from blood (not recorded which). The CDR3 bases are TGTGCCAAGACGGACAGGGGGAGCAATCAGCCCCAGCATTTT. It translates to CAKTDRGSNQPQHF.